Listed below are T cell receptor beta chains from one sample, sequenced in a study of post-analysis software for immune sequencing data. From the PCR reads, TCRdb called clonotypes with MiXCR, one entry per CDR3 protein. Among some 190,000 distinct CDR3 sequences listed, around 29% were seen once. The sequenced sample consisted of blood. Source of these receptors: a girl between 2 and 17 years old with multiple sclerosis. Each CDR3 is given with its conserved first and last residue. The D gene is left open where the match is weak. Rows may omit the clone size; those that give it use once, few, many or a size class.

clone_size j_call d_call v_call cdr3_nt cdr3_aa
few TRBJ2-7 TRBD1 TRBV20-1 TGCAGTGCTGGAGGACAGGGAACTTCAGGCGAGCAGTACTTC CSAGGQGTSGEQYF
many TRBJ1-2 - TRBV10-3 TGTGCCATCAGTGAGTCGCAAGGCAGGGGAGATGGCTACACCTTC CAISESQGRGDGYTF
few TRBJ1-1 - TRBV6-5 TGTGCCAGCAGTGGGGGTGGGACCGGCGAGACTGAAGCTTTCTTT CASSGGGTGETEAFF
- TRBJ2-7 - TRBV6-2/TRBV6-3 TGTGCCAGCAGTTACGGACAGAGCTCCTACAATGAGCAGTACTTC CASSYGQSSYNEQYF
few TRBJ1-5 - TRBV28 TGTGCCAGCAGTACCCGCCGGGGGATTCAGCCCCAGCATTTT CASSTRRGIQPQHF
- TRBJ2-5 - TRBV29-1 TGCAGCGTTGAACGGTGGCCGGGGGAGCAGTACTTC CSVERWPGEQYF
- TRBJ1-3 - TRBV7-2 TGTGCCAGCAGCTTAGTTGGGACAACCTCTGGAAACACCATATATTTT CASSLVGTTSGNTIYF
few TRBJ1-1 - TRBV6-6 TGTGCCAGCAGCCGAAGCCGACCACCAGGAGCTTTCTTT CASSRSRPPGAFF
many TRBJ2-1 - TRBV10-3 TGTGCCATCACCGCGGCGGCAGCCAATGAGCAGTTCTTC CAITAAAANEQFF
- TRBJ2-3 TRBD2 TRBV3-1 TGTGCTAGCACTAGCGGGGGGGCTAGCACAGATATGCAGTATTTT CASTSGGASTDMQYF
few TRBJ1-2 TRBD1 TRBV25-1 TGTGCCAGCAGTGGCTTGGGACAGGGAGATAAGGGCTACACCTTC CASSGLGQGDKGYTF
- TRBJ2-7 TRBD2 TRBV20-1 TGCAGTGCTAGAAATGGCCAGCGGGGCTACTCCTACGAGCAGTACTTC CSARNGQRGYSYEQYF
- TRBJ2-5 - TRBV12-3/TRBV12-4 TGTGCCAGCAGTTTACCACCCGTTTCAGATCAAGAGACCCAGTACTTC CASSLPPVSDQETQYF
many TRBJ1-2 - TRBV20-1 TGCAGTGCTAGAGATAGCGGGGGGGCCTATGGCTACACCTTC CSARDSGGAYGYTF
many TRBJ2-7 TRBD1 TRBV6-5 TGTGCCAGCAGCCAGTGGGGGACAGGGTCCCACGAGCAGTACTTC CASSQWGTGSHEQYF
- TRBJ2-7 - TRBV6-2/TRBV6-3 TGTGCCAGCACCGGGGGAGTCTACGAGCAGTACTTC CASTGGVYEQYF
- TRBJ2-5 - TRBV27 TGTGCCAGCAGTTTTAAGGTTGGCAATGAGCAGTACTTC CASSFKVGNEQYF